The source of this TCR beta chain is a study of Ad26.COV2.S vaccination and SARS-CoV-2 variants. As for the study in general: Donor allocation was to the COV1001 Ad26.COV2.S trial arm. The vaccine Ad26.COV2.S was put into the muscle once, or twice with 56 days between. Points from the study as a whole: Considerable breadth of spike-specific CD8+ and CD4+ T cell responses has reportedly been documented following vaccination. From the TCR breadth and depth analyses, total T cell responses may have been underestimated.

V lost 4 bases to trimming and J lost 6 bases; unmatched junction nucleotides: 11. The CDR3 totals 18 residues. Looked up from germline, CDR1 is SGHTA and CDR2 is FQGTGA. As regards this clone: The antigen remains undetermined.

This table comes from immunoSEQ multiplex PCR, and its TCRdb copy is limited to in-frame clones, with some not included. The sample records a few hundred thousand clones, around 86% being singletons. The treatment is: roughly 19 received Ad26.COV2.S at low or high dose, single or two shots; about 5 received placebo; per-sample allocation not given. Material that was analyzed had been drawn on day 63 after the first vaccine or placebo injection. V and J are TRBV7-3 and TRBJ2-2, with 13 bases matching TRBD2. This clonotype was sampled from a person aged 18-60 years who received the Ad26.COV2.S COVID-19 vaccine or a placebo. Sequencing used peripheral blood, obtained in a trial of Ad26.COV2.S vaccine versus placebo. The CDR3 sequence: CASSSKTSGGPGSGELFF. The CDR3 DNA is TGTGCCAGCAGCTCGAAGACTAGCGGGGGGCCTGGATCCGGGGAGCTGTTTTTT.